This paragraph reports one T cell receptor (beta chain). CDR1 GTSNPN and CDR2 SVGIG come from the germline V gene (reference sequence). The germline V and J ends were trimmed by 0 bases and 1 base, with 16 bases remaining between them. This CDR3 spans 16 amino acids. This sample was taken from a study of technical replicates of blood from several donors. TCRdb's table, derived via immunoSEQ multiplex PCR, lists solely in-frame clones and lacks some. The sample has tens of thousands of clones, less than 95% seen once. The V gene is TRBV30, the J gene TRBJ2-7; possibly TRBD1 for D (6 bases). Sequencing used T cells isolated from PBMCs. The receptor was derived from a human donor in good health. This chain's CDR3 is CAWSVKNDRQSYEQYF. The CDR3 DNA reads as TGTGCCTGGAGTGTTAAGAACGACAGGCAGTCCTACGAGCAGTACTTC.